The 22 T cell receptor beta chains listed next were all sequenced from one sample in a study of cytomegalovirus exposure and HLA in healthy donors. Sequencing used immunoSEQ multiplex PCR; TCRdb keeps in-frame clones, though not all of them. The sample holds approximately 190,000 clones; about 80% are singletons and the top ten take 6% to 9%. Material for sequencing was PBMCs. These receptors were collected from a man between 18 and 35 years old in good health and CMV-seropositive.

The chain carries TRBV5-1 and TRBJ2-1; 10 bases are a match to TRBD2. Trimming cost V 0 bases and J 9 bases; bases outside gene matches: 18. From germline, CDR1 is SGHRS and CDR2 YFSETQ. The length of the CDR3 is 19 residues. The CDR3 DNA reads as TGCGCCAGCAGCTTGGGGGGGACAGGACGGGGTACTAGCGGGACTGAGCAGTTCTTC. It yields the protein CASSLGGTGRGTSGTEQFF.

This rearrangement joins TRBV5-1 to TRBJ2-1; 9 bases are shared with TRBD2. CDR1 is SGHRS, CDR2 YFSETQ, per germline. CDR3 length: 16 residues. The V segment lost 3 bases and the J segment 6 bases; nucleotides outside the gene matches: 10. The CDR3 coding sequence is TGCGCCAGCAGCTGGTCGGCGGGAGGGCCCCTCAATGAGCAGTTCTTC. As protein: CASSWSAGGPLNEQFF.

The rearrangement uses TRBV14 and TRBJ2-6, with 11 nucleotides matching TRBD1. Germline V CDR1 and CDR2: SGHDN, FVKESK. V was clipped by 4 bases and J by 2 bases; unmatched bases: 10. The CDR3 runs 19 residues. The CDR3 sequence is CASSRDRGTSRTGANVLTF. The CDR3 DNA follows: TGTGCCAGCAGCCGGGACAGGGGGACGAGTAGGACTGGGGCCAACGTCCTGACTTTC.

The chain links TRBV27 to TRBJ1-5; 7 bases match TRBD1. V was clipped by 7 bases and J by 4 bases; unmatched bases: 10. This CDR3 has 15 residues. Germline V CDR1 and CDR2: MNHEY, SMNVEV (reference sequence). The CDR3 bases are TGTGCCAGCATCCGTGGGACAGACCAAAATCAGCCCCAGCATTTT. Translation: CASIRGTDQNQPQHF.

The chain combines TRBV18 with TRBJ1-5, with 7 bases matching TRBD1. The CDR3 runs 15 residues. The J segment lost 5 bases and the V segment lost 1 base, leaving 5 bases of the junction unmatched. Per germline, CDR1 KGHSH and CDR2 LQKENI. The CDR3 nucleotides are TGTGCCAGCTCACCACGTCAGGGGGAGGATCAGCCCCAGCATTTT. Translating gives CASSPRQGEDQPQHF.

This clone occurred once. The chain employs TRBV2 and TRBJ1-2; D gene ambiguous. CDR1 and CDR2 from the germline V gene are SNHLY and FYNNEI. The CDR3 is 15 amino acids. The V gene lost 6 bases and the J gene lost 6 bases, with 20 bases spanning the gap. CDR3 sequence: CASRAGTRPRDGYTF. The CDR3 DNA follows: TGTGCCAGCAGAGCCGGCACTCGGCCCCGGGATGGCTACACCTTC.

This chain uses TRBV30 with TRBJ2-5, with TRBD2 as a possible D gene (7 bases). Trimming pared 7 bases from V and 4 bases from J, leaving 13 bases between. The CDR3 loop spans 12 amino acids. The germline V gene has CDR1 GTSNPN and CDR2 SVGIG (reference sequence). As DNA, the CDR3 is TGTGCCTCCACGGGGGGCCGAGAGACCCAGTACTTC. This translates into CASTGGRETQYF. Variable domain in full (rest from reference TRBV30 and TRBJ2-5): SQTIHQWPATLVQPVGSPLSLECTVEGTSNPNLYWYRQAAGRGLQLLFYSVGIGQISSEVPQNLSASRPQDRQFILSSKKLLLSDSGFYLCASTGGRETQYFGPGTRLLVL.

CDR3 in DNA: TGTGCCAGCAGCTCCCAGGCGGGCAGCGGTACGCAGTATTTT. Translated: CASSSQAGSGTQYF. The V call is TRBV7-2, the J call TRBJ2-3; D is perhaps TRBD2 (5 bases). Germline V gene lookup returns CDR1 SGHTA and CDR2 FQGNSA. Trimming cost V 4 bases and J 8 bases, with 16 bases left between them. The CDR3 runs to 14 residues.

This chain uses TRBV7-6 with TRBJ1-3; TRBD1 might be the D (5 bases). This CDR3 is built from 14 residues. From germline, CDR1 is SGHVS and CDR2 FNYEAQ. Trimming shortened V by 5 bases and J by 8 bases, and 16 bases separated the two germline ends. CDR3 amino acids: CASSPGGEGDTIYF. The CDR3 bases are TGTGCCAGCAGCCCTGGGGGGGAAGGGGACACCATATATTTT.

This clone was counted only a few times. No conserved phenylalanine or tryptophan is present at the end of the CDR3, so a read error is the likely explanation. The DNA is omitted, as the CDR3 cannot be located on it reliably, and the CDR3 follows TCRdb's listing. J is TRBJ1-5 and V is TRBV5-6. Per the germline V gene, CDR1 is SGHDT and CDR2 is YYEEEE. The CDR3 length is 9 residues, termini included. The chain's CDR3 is CASSLGRKS.

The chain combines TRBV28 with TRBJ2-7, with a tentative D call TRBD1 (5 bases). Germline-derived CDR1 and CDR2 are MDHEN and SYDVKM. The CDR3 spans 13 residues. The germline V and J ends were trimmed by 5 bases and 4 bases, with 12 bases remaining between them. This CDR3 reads CASSSRTLYEQYF. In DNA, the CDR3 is TGTGCCAGCAGTAGCCGGACACTTTACGAGCAGTACTTC. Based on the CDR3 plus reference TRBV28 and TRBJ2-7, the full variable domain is DVKVTQSSRYLVKRTGEKVFLECVQDMDHENMFWYRQDPGLGLRLIYFSYDVKMKEKGDIPEGYSVSREKKERFSLILESASTNQTSMYLCASSSRTLYEQYFGPGTRLTVT.

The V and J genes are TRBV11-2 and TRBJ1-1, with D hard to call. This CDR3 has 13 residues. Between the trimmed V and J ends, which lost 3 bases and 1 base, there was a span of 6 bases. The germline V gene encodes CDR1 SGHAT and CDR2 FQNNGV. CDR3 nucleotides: TGTGCCAGCAGCTTTCAACAGAACACTGAAGCTTTCTTT. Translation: CASSFQQNTEAFF.

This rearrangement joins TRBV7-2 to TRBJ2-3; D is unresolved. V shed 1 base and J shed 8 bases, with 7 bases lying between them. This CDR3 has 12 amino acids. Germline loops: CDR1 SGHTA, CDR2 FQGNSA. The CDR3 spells CASSLDLSTQYF. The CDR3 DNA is TGTGCCAGCAGCTTAGACTTATCTACGCAGTATTTT.

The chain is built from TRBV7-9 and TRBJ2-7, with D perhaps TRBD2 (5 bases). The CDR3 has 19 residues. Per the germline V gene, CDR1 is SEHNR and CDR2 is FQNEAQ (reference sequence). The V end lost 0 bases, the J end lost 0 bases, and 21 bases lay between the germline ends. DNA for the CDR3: TGTGCCAGCAGCTTAGCGCTGGGGAGTAGCGTCTACTTCTCCTACGAGCAGTACTTC. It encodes CASSLALGSSVYFSYEQYF.

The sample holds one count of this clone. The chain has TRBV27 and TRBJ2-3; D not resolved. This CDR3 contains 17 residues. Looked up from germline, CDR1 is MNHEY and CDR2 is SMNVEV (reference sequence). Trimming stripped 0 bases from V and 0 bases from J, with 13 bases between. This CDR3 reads CASSLSMPAQSTDTQYF. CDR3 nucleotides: TGTGCCAGCAGTTTATCGATGCCCGCGCAAAGCACAGATACGCAGTATTTT.

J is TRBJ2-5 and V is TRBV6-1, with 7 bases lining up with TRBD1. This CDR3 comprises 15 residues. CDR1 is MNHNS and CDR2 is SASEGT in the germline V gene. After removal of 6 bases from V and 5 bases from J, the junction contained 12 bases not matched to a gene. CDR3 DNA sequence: TGTGCCAGCAGGAACGGGGACAGACCTACGGAGACCCAGTACTTC. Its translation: CASRNGDRPTETQYF.

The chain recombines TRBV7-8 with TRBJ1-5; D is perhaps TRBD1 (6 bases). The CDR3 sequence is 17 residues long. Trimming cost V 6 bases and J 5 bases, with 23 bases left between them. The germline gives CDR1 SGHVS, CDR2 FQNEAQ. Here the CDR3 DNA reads TGTGCCAGCAGTCTCGCCGACAGGAGTATTTTCCATCAGCCCCAGCATTTT. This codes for CASSLADRSIFHQPQHF.

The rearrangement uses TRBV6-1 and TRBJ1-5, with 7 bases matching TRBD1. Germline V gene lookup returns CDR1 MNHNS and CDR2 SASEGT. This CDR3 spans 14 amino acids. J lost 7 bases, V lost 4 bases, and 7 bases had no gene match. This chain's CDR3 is CASSARGLGQPQHF. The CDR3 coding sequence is TGTGCCAGCAGTGCGAGGGGGCTCGGGCAGCCCCAGCATTTT.

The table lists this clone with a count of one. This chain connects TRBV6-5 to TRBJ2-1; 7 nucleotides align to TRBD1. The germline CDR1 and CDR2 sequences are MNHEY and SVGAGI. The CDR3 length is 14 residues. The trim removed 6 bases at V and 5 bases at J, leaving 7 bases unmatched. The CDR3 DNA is TGTGCCAGCAGGTCCGAGGGGGCGAACAATGAGCAGTTCTTC. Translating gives CASRSEGANNEQFF.

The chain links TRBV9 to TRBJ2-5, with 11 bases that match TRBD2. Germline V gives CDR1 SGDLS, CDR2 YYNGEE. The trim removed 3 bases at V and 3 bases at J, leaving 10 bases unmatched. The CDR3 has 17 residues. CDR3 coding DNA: TGTGCCAGCAGCGCCCTTAAGCCGGGACTAGCGGAAGAGACCCAGTACTTC. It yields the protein CASSALKPGLAEETQYF.

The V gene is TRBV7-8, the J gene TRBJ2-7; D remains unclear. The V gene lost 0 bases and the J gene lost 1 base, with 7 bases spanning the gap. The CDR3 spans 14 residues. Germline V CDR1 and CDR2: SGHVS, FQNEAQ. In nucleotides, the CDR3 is TGTGCCAGCAGCTTAGCGCATCGGTCCTACGAGCAGTACTTC. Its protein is CASSLAHRSYEQYF.

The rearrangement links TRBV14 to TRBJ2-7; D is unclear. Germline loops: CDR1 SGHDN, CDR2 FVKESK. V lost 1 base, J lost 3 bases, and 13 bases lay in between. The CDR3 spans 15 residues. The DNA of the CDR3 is TGTGCCAGCAGCCAAGTAAGAGGAAGGCTCTACGAGCAGTACTTC. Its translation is CASSQVRGRLYEQYF.